Listed below are T cell receptor beta chains from one sample, sequenced in a study of T cells in Graves' hyperthyroidism and ophthalmopathy. TCRdb re-called the multiplex PCR reads through MiXCR, storing one row per CDR3 protein. The sample holds about 520,000 distinct CDR3 sequences, about 24% seen once. Sequencing used blood. These receptors were obtained from a woman between 25 and 40 years old with Graves' ophthalmopathy. Each CDR3 is given with its conserved first and last residue. D genes are given only for firm matches. Expanded clones get a size class; other rows say once, few or many, or leave the size out.

TRBD1,TRBV7-9,many,13,TRBJ2-7,TGTGCCAGCAGCCCGACAGGGGCCTCCGAGCAGTACTTC,CASSPTGASEQYF
NA,TRBV12-3/TRBV12-4,many,14,TRBJ2-2,TGTGCCAGCAGTTTGCTCGGGACCACCGGGGAGCTGTTTTTT,CASSLLGTTGELFF
NA,TRBV20-1,few,11,TRBJ1-2,TGCAGTGCTAAGAGGGACTATGGCTACACCTTC,CSAKRDYGYTF
NA,TRBV7-2,NA,14,TRBJ2-2,TGTGCCAGCAGCTTAGTTGGAGTTCCCGGGGAGCTGTTTTTT,CASSLVGVPGELFF
NA,TRBV27,few,12,TRBJ1-2,TGTGCCACCTCAGGACAGAACTATGGCTACACCTTC,CATSGQNYGYTF
NA,TRBV7-9,few,13,TRBJ1-5,TGTGCCAGCAACCATGAGGGCAATCAGCCCCAGCATTTT,CASNHEGNQPQHF
TRBD1,TRBV24-1,many,14,TRBJ2-7,TGTGCCACCGATAAAGGGACAGGGGACGACGAGCAGTACTTC,CATDKGTGDDEQYF
NA,TRBV28,NA,12,TRBJ1-5,TGTGCCAGCAGTTTATTGGTCTCGCCCCAGCATTTT,CASSLLVSPQHF
TRBD1,TRBV19,few,17,TRBJ1-5,TGTGCCAGTACCAAACCCCCCGGGACAGGGGGCAATCAGCCCCAGCATTTT,CASTKPPGTGGNQPQHF
NA,TRBV11-2,NA,15,TRBJ2-7,TGTGCCAGCAGCTTGTCGGGGGAAACCTCCTACGAGCAGTACTTC,CASSLSGETSYEQYF
NA,TRBV6-1,few,15,TRBJ1-1,TGTGCCAGCAGTGAACGGACGCTAATGAACACTGAAGCTTTCTTT,CASSERTLMNTEAFF
NA,TRBV2,NA,15,TRBJ1-2,TGTGCCAGCGAGACTTCCTCTGGGGCTAACTATGGCTACACCTTC,CASETSSGANYGYTF
TRBD1,TRBV19,NA,17,TRBJ1-5,TGTGCCAGTAGTATAGATGTCCGGACAGGCCGCAATCAGCCCCAGCATTTT,CASSIDVRTGRNQPQHF
NA,TRBV20-1,NA,14,TRBJ1-5,TGCAGTGCCGTTCCGAGTGCCCCTAATCAGCCCCAGCATTTT,CSAVPSAPNQPQHF
NA,TRBV6-1,many,14,TRBJ2-7,TGTGCCACCAAGGGGATGGGGAAAACCTACGAGCAGTACTTC,CATKGMGKTYEQYF
NA,TRBV7-2,few,15,TRBJ2-5,TGTGCCAGCAGCTTGGGCGCGGGGAGCCAAGAGACCCAGTACTTC,CASSLGAGSQETQYF
NA,TRBV11-1,NA,15,TRBJ2-7,TGTGCCAGCAGCTTAGCCCGGGGGAGGTCCTACGAGCAGTACTTC,CASSLARGRSYEQYF
NA,TRBV7-9,many,14,TRBJ2-7,TGTGCCAGCAGCTTGGACAGTAACTCCTACGAGCAGTACTTC,CASSLDSNSYEQYF
NA,TRBV28,NA,15,TRBJ2-5,TGTGCCAGCAGCCTGCCCGGCAGGGGACGAGAGACCCAGTACTTC,CASSLPGRGRETQYF
TRBD1,TRBV5-1,NA,16,TRBJ1-3,TGCGCCAGCAGCTTGTGGGACAGCCTCTCTGGAAACACCATATATTTT,CASSLWDSLSGNTIYF
NA,TRBV6-1,many,15,TRBJ1-5,TGTGCCAGCAGCCCTTTACAGGGCAGCAATCAGCCCCAGCATTTT,CASSPLQGSNQPQHF
NA,TRBV6-1,NA,15,TRBJ2-4,TGTGCCAGCAGTGACCGGGACATAGCCAAAAACATTCAGTACTTC,CASSDRDIAKNIQYF
NA,TRBV30,many,11,TRBJ1-2,TGTGCCGGGAGGGAAAACTATGGCTACACCTTC,CAGRENYGYTF
NA,TRBV19,many,13,TRBJ1-1,TGTGCCAGCAGCTTATCGGAGAACACTGAAGCTTTCTTT,CASSLSENTEAFF
NA,TRBV11-2,many,16,TRBJ1-2,TGTGCCAGCAGTCTACTCGCGGACAGAACTAACTATGGCTACACCTTC,CASSLLADRTNYGYTF
TRBD1,TRBV28,few,16,TRBJ2-7,TGTGCCAGCAGTTTTGAGGGACAGGGGATAACCTACGAGCAGTACTTC,CASSFEGQGITYEQYF
TRBD1,TRBV12-3/TRBV12-4,NA,15,TRBJ1-5,TGTGCCAGCAGTGCCGGGACAGGGGATATCCAGCCCCAGCATTTT,CASSAGTGDIQPQHF
TRBD1,TRBV3-1,many,15,TRBJ2-7,TGTGCCAGCAGCCCTCGGTGGGACAGGGAGGCCGAGCAGTACTTC,CASSPRWDREAEQYF
TRBD1,TRBV28,few,17,TRBJ2-7,TGTGCCAGCAGGACCGGGACAGGGGGTCCACATTACTACGAGCAGTACTTC,CASRTGTGGPHYYEQYF
NA,TRBV28,many,17,TRBJ1-1,TGTGCCAGCAGGCCCGAGGTGAGTGCGGCAATGAACACTGAAGCTTTCTTT,CASRPEVSAAMNTEAFF
NA,TRBV15,many,14,TRBJ1-1,TGTGCCACCAGCAGTCGGGGCCCGAACACTGAAGCTTTCTTT,CATSSRGPNTEAFF
TRBD2,TRBV28,NA,13,TRBJ2-7,TGTGCCAGCAGTTTACGGGACTACTACGAGCAGTACTTC,CASSLRDYYEQYF
NA,TRBV29-1,many,13,TRBJ1-1,TGCAGCGCCGAGACAGATTTGAACACTGAAGCTTTCTTT,CSAETDLNTEAFF
NA,TRBV12-3/TRBV12-4,NA,12,TRBJ1-2,TGTGCCAGCAGGAAGGGGCTCGGTGGCTACACCTTC,CASRKGLGGYTF
NA,TRBV27,NA,16,TRBJ1-6,TGTGCCAGCAGTTTAACGACCAGCTCCTATAATTCACCCCTCCACTTT,CASSLTTSSYNSPLHF
TRBD1,TRBV7-9,few,15,TRBJ2-7,TGTGCCAGCAGCCAGATACAGGGGGTTTCCTACGAGCAGTACTTC,CASSQIQGVSYEQYF
TRBD2,TRBV2,NA,17,TRBJ2-2,TGTGCCAGCAGTGAATCCGGGGGACTAGCGAACACCGGGGAGCTGTTTTTT,CASSESGGLANTGELFF
NA,TRBV27,NA,17,TRBJ1-5,TGTGCCAGCAGAAATACCGGGAGCTCCTCCAGCAATCAGCCCCAGCATTTT,CASRNTGSSSSNQPQHF
NA,TRBV6-5,many,14,TRBJ1-1,TGTGCCAGCAGTTACCAAAGGGGGAACACTGAAGCTTTCTTT,CASSYQRGNTEAFF
NA,TRBV5-1,many,16,TRBJ2-7,TGCGCCAGCAGCTTGGCCTCAGGGGCTAGCTCCTACGAGCAGTACTTC,CASSLASGASSYEQYF
TRBD1,TRBV6-2/TRBV6-3,once,15,TRBJ1-1,TGTGCCAGCAGCATCGGAACGACAGGGGGCTTTAAAGCTTTCTTT,CASSIGTTGGFKAFF
TRBD2,TRBV6-2/TRBV6-3,many,18,TRBJ2-7,TGTGCCAGCAGTTACTCACGGCTAGCGGGAGGTGGAACCTACGAGCAGTACTTC,CASSYSRLAGGGTYEQYF
NA,TRBV11-1,NA,17,TRBJ2-5,TGTGCCAGCAGCTTAGAGCGGTGGGGCAGGAGAGAAGAGACCCAGTACTTC,CASSLERWGRREETQYF
NA,TRBV5-1,many,14,TRBJ2-7,TGCGCCAGCAGCTTTACCGGGAAAAACTACGAGCAGTACTTC,CASSFTGKNYEQYF
NA,TRBV12-3/TRBV12-4,NA,15,TRBJ1-1,TGTGCCAGCACCATAGGGCCAGGCGGGGGAGCTGAAGCTTTCTTT,CASTIGPGGGAEAFF
NA,TRBV5-1,NA,15,TRBJ2-5,TGCGCCAGCAGCTTGGCAAGGGGTGGAGGAGAGACCCAGTACTTC,CASSLARGGGETQYF
NA,TRBV15,NA,12,TRBJ2-7,TGTGCCACCAGTTTCAGGGAAGGGGAGCAGTACTTC,CATSFREGEQYF
TRBD2,TRBV28,many,14,TRBJ2-2,TGTGCCAGCAGTCTAGCGGGGGGGCCCGGGGAGCTGTTTTTT,CASSLAGGPGELFF
NA,TRBV13,many,8,TRBJ1-2,TGTGCCCCTGATGGCTACACCTTC,CAPDGYTF
NA,TRBV27,many,16,TRBJ1-5,TGTGCCAGCAGTACCTTCCCAGGGGATGGCAATCAGCCCCAGCATTTT,CASSTFPGDGNQPQHF